This entry lists 5 T cell receptor beta chains sequenced from one sample in a study of shared clonotypes between healthy human individuals. Repertoires were generated with immunoSEQ multiplex PCR, while TCRdb's copy carries only in-frame clones and drops some. Here the sample spans over a million clones, around 95% being singletons. Material for sequencing was naive CD4+ T cells sorted from blood. Specified subset: CD45RA+ positively selected. Receptor source: a man younger than 40 in good health.

This sequence joins TRBV28 and TRBJ1-5; D remains unclear. V was shortened by 8 bases and J by 0 bases, with 17 bases between the two germline ends. CDR1 is MDHEN, CDR2 SYDVKM, per germline. The CDR3 consists of 16 residues. CDR3 region: CASLRSGSYSNQPQHF. Here the CDR3 DNA reads TGTGCCAGCCTCCGAAGTGGCAGCTATAGCAATCAGCCCCAGCATTTT.

This CDR3 is CASSLPERRPGLAGGQHHNEQFF. CDR3 sequence (DNA): TGTGCCAGCAGTTTACCAGAGAGAAGACCGGGACTAGCGGGAGGGCAGCACCACAATGAGCAGTTCTTC. The chain recombines TRBV28 with TRBJ2-1; 16 bases are a match to TRBD2. CDR3 length: 23 residues. Looked up from germline, CDR1 is MDHEN and CDR2 is SYDVKM. Trimming took 2 bases from V and 5 from J; bases not matched to a gene: 21.

This sequence joins TRBV2 and TRBJ1-5; 7 nucleotides line up with TRBD1. Trimming at V came to 8 bases and at J to 7 bases, leaving 8 bases not matched to a gene. Germline-derived CDR1 and CDR2 are SNHLY and FYNNEI. This CDR3 is built from 13 residues. The CDR3 bases are TGTGCCAGCGACAGGGAGGTGGGCCAGCCCCAGCATTTT. This encodes CASDREVGQPQHF.

The chain uses TRBV6-4 and TRBJ2-2; D is perhaps TRBD1 (6 bases). The CDR3 totals 14 residues. CDR1 is MRHNA, CDR2 SNTAGT, per germline. The germline V and J ends were trimmed by 6 bases and 5 bases, with 13 bases remaining between them. The CDR3 DNA sequence: TGTGCCAGCAGCGACAGGTTGGGGACCGGGGAGCTGTTTTTT. The encoded protein is CASSDRLGTGELFF.

The sample holds one count of this clone. The V gene is TRBV6-1, the J gene TRBJ1-2, with TRBD1 identical over 9 bases. The CDR3 extends over 15 amino acids. From germline, CDR1 is MNHNS and CDR2 SASEGT. The ends lost 0 bases at V and 3 bases at J; junction bases unmatched: 2. CDR3 residues: CASSEAGTGHYGYTF. The CDR3 DNA reads TGTGCCAGCAGTGAAGCGGGGACAGGGCACTATGGCTACACCTTC.